This paragraph reports one T cell receptor beta chain. TCRdb called the RT-PCR reads again in MiXCR, with one record for every CDR3 protein. The sample has roughly 140,000 distinct CDR3 sequences, about a third seen once. This sample was included in a study of patients and donors after allogeneic stem cell transplantation. Trimming took 3 bases from V and 0 from J; bases not matched to a gene: 4. The CDR3 length is 17 residues. The germline CDR1 and CDR2 sequences are PRHDT and FYEKMQ (reference sequence). The source material was blood, either unsorted or a sorted T cell fraction (not recorded which). This sequence joins TRBV13 and TRBJ2-1; 11 bases are shared with TRBD2. The TCR sequence derives from a human donor who was either an allogeneic HSCT recipient or a stem cell or donor lymphocyte infusion donor (not recorded which). It is not recorded whose cells these are; they may come from a transplant donor. The CDR3 loop is CASSFRLAGRSYNEQFF. In DNA, the CDR3 is TGTGCCAGCAGCTTTCGACTAGCGGGACGCTCCTACAATGAGCAGTTCTTC.